One sample yielded the 14 T cell receptor beta chains listed below, sequenced in a study of cytomegalovirus exposure and HLA in healthy donors. Amplification used 60 Vbeta primers and 13 Jbeta primers. Clones were read by immunoSEQ multiplex PCR, and TCRdb kept only the in-frame ones, dropping some. Of some 150,000 clones listed, 70% to 90% are singletons. The sample was PBMCs. Receptors were obtained from a man aged 35 to 55 in good health and CMV-seronegative.

The genes are TRBV7-5 and TRBJ1-1. TRBV7-5 is a documented pseudogene. The CDR3 sequence is 13 residues long. CDR3 residues: CARSLAAEIEAFF. CDR3 in DNA: TGTGCCAGAAGCTTAGCGGCGGAGATTGAAGCTTTCTTT.

The CDR3 region has the DNA TGTGCCAGCAGCTTATCTCGGACAGCGAACACTGAAGCTTTCTTT. Translation gives CASSLSRTANTEAFF. The genes are TRBV11-1 and TRBJ1-1; weak D call: TRBD1 (6 bases). V was shortened by 2 bases and J by 1 base, with 11 bases between the two germline ends. Germline CDR1 and CDR2: SGHAT and FQDESV (reference sequence). CDR3 length: 15 residues. The full variable domain, completed using reference TRBV11-1 and TRBJ1-1, is EAEVAQSPRYKITEKSQAVAFWCDPISGHATLYWYRQILGQGPELLVQFQDESVVDDSQLPKDRFSAERLKGVDSTLKIQPAELGDSAMYLCASSLSRTANTEAFFGQGTRLTVV.

The chain carries TRBV4-3 and TRBJ1-5; D unresolved. The CDR3 consists of 14 residues. Trimming removed 1 base from V and 7 bases from J, with 11 bases in between. The germline V gene encodes CDR1 LGHNA and CDR2 YSLEER. The CDR3 region has the DNA TGCGCCAGCAGCCAAGGGGTTGGGAGCCAGCCCCAGCATTTT. Amino acids: CASSQGVGSQPQHF.

This clone was detected only once. The chain combines TRBV11-2 with TRBJ2-7; the match to TRBD2 covers 9 bases. Germline-derived CDR1 and CDR2 are SGHAT and FQNNGV. After removal of 3 bases from V and 6 bases from J, the junction contained 12 bases not matched to a gene. CDR3 length equals 16 residues. The CDR3 DNA sequence: TGTGCCAGCAGCTTGCTAGGCGGGAGGGCCCTGATCGAGCAGTACTTC. It yields the protein CASSLLGGRALIEQYF.

Comment on this clone: Different DNA sequences within this sample yield the same CDR3. J is TRBJ1-5 and V is TRBV27; no definite D call. The CDR3 totals 14 residues. Germline V lookup: CDR1 MNHEY, CDR2 SMNVEV (reference sequence). Trimming removed 1 base at V and 2 bases at J, with 6 bases between. In nucleotides, the CDR3 is TGTGCCAGCAGTTTATTGAGTGGCAATCAGCCCCAGCATTTT. This encodes CASSLLSGNQPQHF.

The chain employs TRBV7-3 and TRBJ2-3, with D perhaps TRBD2 (6 bases). Deletions cut 3 bases from V and 6 bases from J, with 19 bases between. The CDR3 sequence is 16 residues long. Germline V gene lookup returns CDR1 SGHTA and CDR2 FQGTGA. The CDR3 DNA sequence: TGTGCCAGCAGCTTGGGACTTCGAGGCCCTGAGGATACGCAGTATTTT. This codes for CASSLGLRGPEDTQYF. Full variable domain (missing parts from reference TRBV7-3 and TRBJ2-3): GAGVSQTPSNKVTEKGKYVELRCDPISGHTALYWYRQSLGQGPEFLIYFQGTGAADDSGLPNDRFFAVRPEGSVSTLKIQRTERGDSAVYLCASSLGLRGPEDTQYFGPGTRLTVL.

This clone occurred a few times. The DNA for the CDR3 is TGTGCCAGTAGTATTCGGGGAGGGGTGACCGGGGAGCTGTTTTTT. It encodes CASSIRGGVTGELFF. The chain employs TRBV19 and TRBJ2-2; TRBD2 matches 7 bases. Trimming cost V 3 bases and J 5 bases; bases outside gene matches: 6. The CDR3 covers 15 residues. Germline-derived CDR1 and CDR2 are LNHDA and SQIVND (reference sequence).

The chain is built from TRBV5-4 and TRBJ2-7, with D possibly being TRBD2 (5 bases). V lost 2 bases to trimming and J lost 3 bases, with 12 bases between them. The CDR3 contains 14 residues. Germline-derived CDR1 and CDR2 are SGHNT and YYREEE (reference sequence). CDR3 loop: CASSLEVRGYEQYF. The CDR3 DNA reads as TGTGCCAGCAGCTTAGAGGTCCGGGGCTACGAGCAGTACTTC.

CDR3 DNA: TGCGCCAGCAGCCCGGGAGTGGGGTCAACTAATGAAAAACTGTTTTTT. This gives the protein CASSPGVGSTNEKLFF. The chain carries TRBV5-1 and TRBJ1-4; D remains ambiguous. CDR1 SGHRS and CDR2 YFSETQ come from the germline V gene. Trimming cost V 4 bases and J 0 bases, with 13 bases left between them. The CDR3 is made up of 16 amino acids.

This clone appeared a few times. The chain uses TRBV5-6 and TRBJ1-1, with 7 positions matching TRBD1. This CDR3 spans 15 amino acids. Trimming cost V 4 bases and J 6 bases; bases outside gene matches: 12. Germline assignment: CDR1 SGHDT and CDR2 YYEEEE. The CDR3 DNA is TGTGCCAGCAGCCCCAGGACAGGTGAGGGGTCTGAAGCTTTCTTT. It codes for CASSPRTGEGSEAFF.

This chain uses TRBV30 with TRBJ2-7, with 9 positions matching TRBD2. Trimming removed 1 base from V and 1 base from J; junction bases left unmatched: 14. The V gene's germline CDR1 is GTSNPN and CDR2 SVGIG (reference sequence). The CDR3 runs to 18 residues. In nucleotides, the CDR3 is TGTGCCTGGAGTGGTTTTACAGGCCAGCGGGAGGAGTCCTACGAGCAGTACTTC. This gives the protein CAWSGFTGQREESYEQYF. The full variable domain, rest sourced from reference TRBV30 and TRBJ2-7, is SQTIHQWPATLVQPVGSPLSLECTVEGTSNPNLYWYRQAAGRGLQLLFYSVGIGQISSEVPQNLSASRPQDRQFILSSKKLLLSDSGFYLCAWSGFTGQREESYEQYFGPGTRLTVT.

The rearrangement joins TRBV7-2 to TRBJ2-7; 9 bases line up with TRBD2. Germline V gene data show CDR1 as SGHTA and CDR2 as FQGNSA. With V trimmed by 1 base and J by 2 bases, 0 bases remained unmatched. The CDR3 spans 14 residues. For the CDR3, the DNA is TGTGCCAGCAGCTTAGTAGCGGGGGCCTACGAGCAGTACTTC. Translating gives CASSLVAGAYEQYF. Looking up the rest from reference TRBV7-2 and TRBJ2-7 gives the full variable domain: GAGVSQSPSNKVTEKGKDVELRCDPISGHTALYWYRQSLGQGLEFLIYFQGNSAPDKSGLPSDRFSAERTGGSVSTLTIQRTQQEDSAVYLCASSLVAGAYEQYFGPGTRLTVT.

This sequence joins TRBV4-3 and TRBJ1-1; tentatively, D is TRBD1 (6 bases). This CDR3 is 14 amino acids long. V was trimmed by 0 bases and J by 3 bases, leaving 8 bases between them. CDR1 and CDR2 from the germline V gene are LGHNA and YSLEER. CDR3 loop: CASSQEAGDTEAFF. The CDR3 DNA is TGCGCCAGCAGCCAAGAGGCAGGGGACACTGAAGCTTTCTTT.

In its sample, this clone was seen a few times. The gene calls are TRBV7-6 and TRBJ1-5; TRBD1 aligns across 10 bases. CDR1 is SGHVS, CDR2 FNYEAQ, per germline. Trimming cost V 5 bases and J 4 bases; bases outside gene matches: 2. The CDR3 is made up of 14 amino acids. The CDR3 coding sequence is TGTGCCAGCAGCAAGGACAGGGGGAATCAGCCCCAGCATTTT. Its protein is CASSKDRGNQPQHF.